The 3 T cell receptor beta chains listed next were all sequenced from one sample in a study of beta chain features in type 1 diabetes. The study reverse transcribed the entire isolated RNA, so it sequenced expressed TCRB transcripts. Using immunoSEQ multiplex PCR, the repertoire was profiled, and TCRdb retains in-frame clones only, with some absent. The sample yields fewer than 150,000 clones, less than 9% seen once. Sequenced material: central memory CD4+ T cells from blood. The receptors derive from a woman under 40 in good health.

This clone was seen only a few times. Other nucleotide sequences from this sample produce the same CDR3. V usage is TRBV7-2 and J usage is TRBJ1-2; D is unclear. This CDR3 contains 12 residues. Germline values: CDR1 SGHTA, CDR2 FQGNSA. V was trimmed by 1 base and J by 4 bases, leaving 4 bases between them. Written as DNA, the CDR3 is TGTGCCAGCAGCTTAGTCAGCTATGGCTACACCTTC. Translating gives CASSLVSYGYTF. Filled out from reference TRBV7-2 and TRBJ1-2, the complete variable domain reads GAGVSQSPSNKVTEKGKDVELRCDPISGHTALYWYRQSLGQGLEFLIYFQGNSAPDKSGLPSDRFSAERTGGSVSTLTIQRTQQEDSAVYLCASSLVSYGYTFGSGTRLTVV.

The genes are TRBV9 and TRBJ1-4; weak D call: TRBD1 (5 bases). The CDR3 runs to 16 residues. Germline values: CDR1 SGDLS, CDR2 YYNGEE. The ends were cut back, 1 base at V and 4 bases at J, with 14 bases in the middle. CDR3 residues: CASSVSGGRDNEKLFF. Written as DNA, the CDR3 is TGTGCCAGCAGCGTATCCGGGGGACGGGATAATGAAAAACTGTTTTTT. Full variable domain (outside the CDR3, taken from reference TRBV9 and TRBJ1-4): DSGVTQTPKHLITATGQRVTLRCSPRSGDLSVYWYQQSLDQGLQFLIQYYNGEERAKGNILERFSAQQFPDLHSELNLSSLELGDSALYFCASSVSGGRDNEKLFFGSGTQLSVL.

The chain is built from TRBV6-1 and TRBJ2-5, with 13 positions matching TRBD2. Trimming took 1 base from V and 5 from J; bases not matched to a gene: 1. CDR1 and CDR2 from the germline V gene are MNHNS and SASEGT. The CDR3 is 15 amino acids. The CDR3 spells CASSEGLAGGETQYF. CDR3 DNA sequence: TGTGCCAGCAGTGAAGGACTAGCGGGAGGTGAGACCCAGTACTTC.